This passage covers 21 T cell receptor beta chains from one sample sequenced in a study of blood T cell repertoires in COVID-19. Assay: immunoSEQ multiplex PCR; the TCRdb copy retains only in-frame clones and omits some. Here the sample spans some 70,000 clones, around nine tenths being singletons. Sample: peripheral blood. Receptors were obtained from a man in his fifties with active COVID-19.

This sequence joins TRBV6-2 or TRBV6-3 and TRBJ1-5; 8 bases are shared with TRBD1. V lost 2 bases to trimming and J lost 5 bases; unmatched junction nucleotides: 17. This CDR3 has 19 residues. Germline CDR1 reads MNHEY; CDR2 reads SVGEGT. The CDR3, as DNA: TGTGCCAGCAGTTACGTGCGAGACAGGGGCTCGGCCCCCCATCAGCCCCAGCATTTT. This gives the protein CASSYVRDRGSAPHQPQHF.

This clone is classed as medium-sized (0.01 to 0.1%). The CDR3: CASRLRGDGMHEQYF. DNA for the CDR3: TGCGCCAGCCGCCTCAGGGGCGACGGTATGCACGAGCAGTACTTC. This rearrangement joins TRBV5-1 to TRBJ2-7, with D possibly TRBD1 on 6 matching bases. The CDR3 loop spans 15 amino acids. Germline assignment: CDR1 SGHRS and CDR2 YFSETQ. V was cut by 7 bases and J by 5 bases, with 22 bases left in between.

This chain links TRBV7-2 with TRBJ2-2; D not resolved. V dropped 4 bases and J dropped 0 bases, with 3 bases sitting between them. Germline V CDR1 and CDR2: SGHTA, FQGNSA. The CDR3 length is 13 residues. Here the CDR3 reads CASSSPNTGELFF. The CDR3 bases are TGTGCCAGCAGCTCTCCGAACACCGGGGAGCTGTTTTTT.

CDR3 bases: TGTGCCAGCAGTGCCCAGTACGAGCAGTACTTC. Translating gives CASSAQYEQYF. The chain joins TRBV6-6 to TRBJ2-7, with unresolved D. This CDR3 contains 11 residues. Trimming took 5 bases from V and 4 from J, leaving 6 bases between them. Germline V CDR1 and CDR2: MNHNY, SVGAGI (reference sequence).

The chain joins TRBV27 to TRBJ1-1, with D uncertain. The CDR3 covers 16 residues. The germline V gene has CDR1 MNHEY and CDR2 SMNVEV (reference sequence). V was cut by 2 bases and J by 2 bases, with 15 bases left in between. The CDR3 DNA follows: TGTGCCAGCAGTTTAGAACAGTTTCAACATAACACTGAAGCTTTCTTT. This sequence encodes CASSLEQFQHNTEAFF.

This rearrangement joins TRBV5-5 to TRBJ1-5; 8 bases are shared with TRBD1. The junction had 9 bases not matched to a gene; V was cut back by 3 bases and J by 7 bases. In germline, CDR1 is SGHKS, CDR2 YYEKEE (reference sequence). This CDR3 is built from 15 residues. The CDR3 spells CASSSGQANFQPQHF. In DNA, the CDR3 is TGTGCCAGCAGCTCGGGACAGGCCAACTTCCAGCCCCAGCATTTT. The whole variable domain, filled in from reference TRBV5-5 and TRBJ1-5, reads DAGVTQSPTHLIKTRGQQVTLRCSPISGHKSVSWYQQVLGQGPQFIFQYYEKEERGRGNFPDRFSARQFPNYSSELNVNALLLGDSALYLCASSSGQANFQPQHFGDGTRLSIL.

CDR3 residues: CASSLSKGAQFF. DNA of the CDR3: TGTGCCAGCAGCTTGTCTAAAGGAGCGCAGTTCTTC. The rearrangement uses TRBV5-6 and TRBJ2-1; D is ambiguous. CDR1 and CDR2 (germline): SGHDT, YYEEEE. V lost 1 base to trimming and J lost 12 bases, with 11 bases between them. The CDR3 covers 12 residues.

The sample holds many counts of this clone. CDR3 sequence reads: CASSSDRAGELFF. CDR3 bases: TGTGCCAGCAGTTCGGACAGGGCCGGGGAGCTGTTTTTT. This rearrangement joins TRBV27 to TRBJ2-2, with TRBD1 matching over 8 bases. Germline V CDR1 and CDR2: MNHEY, SMNVEV (reference sequence). V lost 4 bases, J lost 6 bases, and 1 base stayed unmatched. The CDR3 consists of 13 residues.

The chain has TRBV28 and TRBJ2-7, with 11 bases matching TRBD1. This CDR3 spans 15 amino acids. The germline V gene has CDR1 MDHEN and CDR2 SYDVKM. V lost 5 bases, J lost 3 bases, and 6 bases stayed unmatched. CDR3 sequence (DNA): TGTGCCAGCAGTCCAGGGACAGGGGGGTTCTACGAGCAGTACTTC. It translates to CASSPGTGGFYEQYF.

J is TRBJ2-5 and V is TRBV4-3; D is undetermined. V was shortened by 1 base and J by 4 bases, with 7 bases between the two germline ends. The CDR3 has 13 residues. Germline values: CDR1 LGHNA, CDR2 YSLEER. The CDR3, as DNA: TGCGCCAGCAGCCAAGTGATGCGAGAGACCCAGTACTTC. This gives the protein CASSQVMRETQYF.

This rearrangement joins TRBV5-1 to TRBJ1-1, with 7 bases matching TRBD1. V dropped 4 bases and J dropped 4; count of bases not matched to a gene: 10. The CDR3 has 15 amino acids. CDR1 is SGHRS, CDR2 YFSETQ, per germline. The CDR3 loop reads CASSPLQGSGTEAFF. DNA of the CDR3: TGCGCCAGCAGCCCGTTACAGGGGTCGGGCACTGAAGCTTTCTTT.

The chain links TRBV12-5 to TRBJ1-2; 10 nucleotides align to TRBD1. J gave up 5 bases and V 7 bases, and 16 bases lay outside the gene matches. The CDR3 covers 17 residues. In germline, CDR1 is LGHNT, CDR2 FRNRAP. CDR3 DNA: TGTGCTAGTGCCCCTGGGGGTTTAGGGACAGGGGTGTATGGCTACACCTTC. Translated, it gives CASAPGGLGTGVYGYTF.

In nucleotides, the CDR3 is TGTGCCAGCAGTGAACAGGGGGCATTTACTGAAGCTTTCTTT. Translated, it gives CASSEQGAFTEAFF. The genes are TRBV6-1 and TRBJ1-1; TRBD1 matches at 8 bases. The CDR3 spans 14 residues. V lost 2 bases and J lost 5; bases outside the gene matches: 4. Germline CDR1 and CDR2: MNHNS and SASEGT.

The chain has TRBV7-3 and TRBJ2-1; no clear D. CDR3 length: 15 residues. Germline-derived CDR1 and CDR2 are SGHTA and FQGTGA. Trimming took off 0 bases at V and 7 bases at J, with 13 bases between the two ends. The CDR3 DNA sequence: TGTGCCAGCAGCTTAACCGGAGCCGCGGAGAATGAGCAGTTCTTC. This codes for CASSLTGAAENEQFF.

A single count supports this clone. This chain links TRBV27 with TRBJ2-1; 9 nucleotides match TRBD2. The CDR3 is 15 amino acids. Germline CDR1 reads MNHEY; CDR2 reads SMNVEV (reference sequence). Trimming cost V 2 bases and J 9 bases; bases outside gene matches: 8. CDR3 sequence reads: CASSLRRGGGAEQFF. DNA of the CDR3: TGTGCCAGCAGTTTAAGGCGGGGCGGGGGGGCTGAGCAGTTCTTC.

The chain uses TRBV6-1 and TRBJ2-7, with D unresolved. The CDR3 has 16 residues. CDR1 MNHNS and CDR2 SASEGT come from the germline V gene. V lost 0 bases to trimming and J lost 3 bases, with 15 bases between them. Written as DNA, the CDR3 is TGTGCCAGCAGTGAAGCTCACCCGAGAGCTGGCTACGAGCAGTACTTC. It is translated as CASSEAHPRAGYEQYF.

This sequence joins TRBV3-1 (or the pseudogene TRBV3-2) and TRBJ2-5, with D perhaps matching TRBD2 (7 bases). The germline CDR1 and CDR2 sequences are LGHDT and YNNKEL (reference sequence). The CDR3 length is 16 residues. V lost 7 bases and J 3 bases, leaving 21 bases between the germline ends. For the CDR3, the DNA is TGTGCCAGCACCTACCGAAAGGGGGGGGGTGAAGAGACCCAGTACTTC. It specifies CASTYRKGGGEETQYF.

The chain links TRBV5-6 to TRBJ1-2; the D is unclear. Trimming stripped 4 bases from V and 4 bases from J, with 8 bases between. Germline CDR1 and CDR2: SGHDT and YYEEEE. The CDR3 consists of 12 residues. The CDR3 nucleotides are TGTGCCAGCAGCCTCCTCTCCTATGGCTACACCTTC. This encodes CASSLLSYGYTF.

This clone was observed a single time. The chain recombines TRBV9 with TRBJ2-2; 7 bases match TRBD1. The germline V gene encodes CDR1 SGDLS and CDR2 YYNGEE. With 3 bases clipped from V and 5 bases from J, the junction kept 7 bases outside the gene matches. The CDR3 has 15 amino acids. CDR3 sequence (DNA): TGTGCCAGCAGCGCCCCCGACAGGGCTACCGGGGAGCTGTTTTTT. This encodes CASSAPDRATGELFF.

This rearrangement joins TRBV4-2 to TRBJ2-2; the match to TRBD2 covers 11 bases. The length of the CDR3 is 17 residues. Germline assignment: CDR1 LGHNA and CDR2 YNFKEQ. The junction had 7 bases not matched to a gene; V was cut back by 0 bases and J by 7 bases. This CDR3 reads CASSQDLVAGGVGELFF. The CDR3 bases are TGTGCCAGCAGCCAAGATCTAGTAGCGGGAGGGGTCGGGGAGCTGTTTTTT.

The chain carries TRBV6-6 and TRBJ1-1; 8 nucleotides agree with TRBD1. The germline gives CDR1 MNHNY, CDR2 SVGAGI (reference sequence). After removal of 10 bases from V and 3 bases from J, the junction contained 7 bases not matched to a gene. The CDR3 has 13 residues. The CDR3 region is CATKDRADTEAFF. The DNA of the CDR3 is TGTGCCACAAAGGACAGGGCGGACACTGAAGCTTTCTTT.